This T cell receptor (beta chain) was recorded in a study of beta chain features in type 1 diabetes. As for the study in general: Similarity in age, gender and cell yields was seen between patients and healthy donors.

Turning to this clone: The junction does not match germline at one end; this may be a read error.

Investigators reverse transcribed all isolated RNA, so they sequenced expressed TCRB transcripts. Produced via immunoSEQ multiplex PCR; TCRdb's table is partial and in-frame only. The table has around 340,000 clones, around a fifth seen once. Germline V lookup: CDR1 SEHNR, CDR2 FQNEAQ (reference sequence). The CDR3 spans 16 residues. V and J are TRBV7-9 and TRBJ1-2; 10 nucleotides match TRBD1. The clonotype comes from a woman under 30 in good health. The sample consisted of naive CD4+ T cells from blood. CDR3: CASTLHGTGVGYGYTF. The CDR3 coding sequence is TGTGCCAGCACCTTACACGGGACAGGGGTTGGTTATGGCTACACCTTC.